This TCR beta chain was identified in a study of patients and donors after allogeneic stem cell transplantation. The germline V and J ends were trimmed by 6 bases and 5 bases, with 16 bases remaining between them. The CDR3 is 14 residues long. TCRdb ran MiXCR on the RT-PCR reads and lists one entry per CDR3 protein. The sample shows 150,000 to 250,000 distinct CDR3 sequences, approximately 41% of them seen only once. V and J are TRBV12-3 or TRBV12-4 and TRBJ1-1; possibly TRBD1 for D (5 bases). Sequencing was performed on blood, either unsorted or a sorted T cell fraction (not recorded which). This receptor was identified in a human donor who was either an allogeneic HSCT recipient or a stem cell or donor lymphocyte infusion donor (not recorded which). It is not recorded whose cells these are; they may come from a transplant donor. CDR3 region: CASSPPWGETEAFF. In nucleotides, the CDR3 is TGTGCCAGCAGCCCCCCATGGGGCGAGACTGAAGCTTTCTTT.